This record concerns one TCR beta chain sequence. The target antigen is unknown. The investigators sampled blood at baseline, at cycle 4 day 1, and at cycle 7 day 1. Sequencing was performed with immunoSEQ multiplex PCR; in TCRdb, only in-frame clones are kept and a portion is missing. The table includes 70,000 to 90,000 clones, around 85% detected once. CDR1 GTSNPN and CDR2 SVGIG come from the germline V gene (reference sequence). This CDR3 is 12 amino acids long. Trimming removed 2 bases at V and 2 bases at J, with 7 bases between. This entry belongs to a study of OX40 agonist ivuxolimab in advanced cancers. Study details: Patients enrolled in dose escalation were diagnosed with hepatocellular carcinoma, melanoma, renal cell or head and neck cancer.

Whole-study findings and limits: Relative to CD4+ cells, CD8+ T cells on average had more expanded clones. Some patients without response likewise showed low normalized clonal expansion.

The starting material was CD4+ or CD8+ T cells sorted from blood, obtained in a trial of the OX40 agonist ivuxolimab. The chain recombines TRBV30 with TRBJ2-7; no clear D gene. This clonotype was obtained from an adult with an advanced solid tumor such as melanoma, head and neck, liver or kidney cancer. The CDR3 nucleotides are TGTGCCTGGAGTTTACAAACCTACGAGCAGTACTTC. It encodes CAWSLQTYEQYF.